This paragraph reports one T cell receptor beta chain. The CDR3 is 15 amino acids. Trimming removed 2 bases from V and 8 bases from J, with 16 bases in between. Germline CDR1 reads MGHRA; CDR2 reads YSYEKL. PCR employed 60 Vbeta and 13 Jbeta primers. Measured with immunoSEQ multiplex PCR; TCRdb has only the in-frame clones, and not every one. This sample's table reports about 120,000 clones. The source of the sample is a study of cytomegalovirus exposure and HLA in healthy donors. The rearrangement links TRBV4-1 to TRBJ2-1; perhaps TRBD1 as D (5 bases). The TCR originated in a man aged 18 to 29 in good health and CMV-seronegative. Sequencing used PBMCs. CDR3 DNA sequence: TGCGCCAGCAGCCAAAGGCAGGGTATTGTCGATGAGCAGTTCTTC. Its protein is CASSQRQGIVDEQFF.